The rows below give T cell receptor beta chains drawn from one sample of a study of blood T cell repertoires in COVID-19. Generated by immunoSEQ multiplex PCR, the TCRdb table keeps only in-frame clones and is missing some. The table has about 210,000 clones, approximately 84% seen once. Specimen: peripheral blood. The source of these receptors is a woman between 50 and 59 years old with active or convalescent COVID-19. CDR3s include the opening cysteine and the closing phenylalanine or tryptophan.

J | V | CDR3
TRBJ1-4 | TRBV15 | CATSRGDSILRTNEKLFF
TRBJ1-1 | TRBV6-5 | CASSPGTPMNTEAFF
TRBJ2-1 | TRBV7-2 | CASSWTSGPYNEQFF
TRBJ1-5 | TRBV27 | CASSLGAYSNQPQHF
TRBJ1-1 | TRBV21-1 | CASSKVYVVPNTEAFF
TRBJ1-5 | TRBV30 | CAWSVQSGNQPQHF
TRBJ2-5 | TRBV28 | CASSLAGGPGRQETQYF
TRBJ2-7 | TRBV27 | CASSRDRRSYEQYF
TRBJ2-5 | TRBV18 | CASSPETRFVQYF
TRBJ1-1 | TRBV5-1 | CASSSGQGLGTEAFF
TRBJ1-3 | TRBV6-5 | CASSYSEPRSGNTIYF
TRBJ2-1 | TRBV28 | CASSFGNGGGEQFF
TRBJ1-2 | TRBV2 | CASSRLGGTGSYGYTF
TRBJ1-3 | TRBV10-3 | CAISESQGQGNTIYF
TRBJ1-1 | TRBV30 | CAWSNTARETEAFF
TRBJ1-1 | TRBV10-3 | CAISLSKNTEAFF
TRBJ2-1 | TRBV21-1 | CASSKDKRYEQFF
TRBJ1-6 | TRBV7-3 | CASSRGTGNSPLHF
TRBJ1-2 | TRBV5-5 | CASSLVIGAPTGGYTF
TRBJ2-5 | TRBV19 | CASRPEGRGRGQETQYF
TRBJ1-4 | TRBV4-1 | CASSQDRGRGWATNEKLFF
TRBJ1-4 | TRBV19 | CASKDRGQGTNEKLFF
TRBJ1-5 | TRBV5-5 | CASRRTAGESNQPQHF
TRBJ1-2 | TRBV6-5 | CASSYVGQGTNYGYTF
TRBJ1-6 | TRBV28 | CASRGALPSQALHF
TRBJ1-1 | TRBV11-2 | CASSFKNTEAFF
TRBJ1-2 | TRBV18 | CASSPPAGNGYTF
TRBJ1-5 | TRBV3-1/TRBV3-2 | CASSQDYQGGNQPQHF
TRBJ2-1 | TRBV3-1/TRBV3-2 | CASSQERIKLNEQFF
TRBJ2-2 | TRBV10-3 | CAISQSGTGARTGELFF
TRBJ1-5 | TRBV28 | CASGGTGSNQPQHF
TRBJ2-2 | TRBV5-4 | CASSSALQGSTGELFF
TRBJ1-5 | TRBV7-2 | CASSLALGTGNQPQHF
TRBJ2-1 | TRBV6-6 | CASSTGTVYNEQFF
TRBJ2-1 | TRBV19 | CASNKGDHEQFF
TRBJ2-1 | TRBV6-5 | CASSESSSYNEQFF
TRBJ1-5 | TRBV28 | CASSWTGPGGNQPQHF
TRBJ1-6 | TRBV15 | CATSSVRGQRNSPLHF
TRBJ2-5 | TRBV5-6 | CASSLGAGGPGETQYF
TRBJ1-5 | TRBV19 | CASSISGGFSNQPQHF
TRBJ2-7 | TRBV4-1 | CASSSPGQTTYEQYF
TRBJ1-3 | TRBV10-3 | CAISESTGPGNTIYF